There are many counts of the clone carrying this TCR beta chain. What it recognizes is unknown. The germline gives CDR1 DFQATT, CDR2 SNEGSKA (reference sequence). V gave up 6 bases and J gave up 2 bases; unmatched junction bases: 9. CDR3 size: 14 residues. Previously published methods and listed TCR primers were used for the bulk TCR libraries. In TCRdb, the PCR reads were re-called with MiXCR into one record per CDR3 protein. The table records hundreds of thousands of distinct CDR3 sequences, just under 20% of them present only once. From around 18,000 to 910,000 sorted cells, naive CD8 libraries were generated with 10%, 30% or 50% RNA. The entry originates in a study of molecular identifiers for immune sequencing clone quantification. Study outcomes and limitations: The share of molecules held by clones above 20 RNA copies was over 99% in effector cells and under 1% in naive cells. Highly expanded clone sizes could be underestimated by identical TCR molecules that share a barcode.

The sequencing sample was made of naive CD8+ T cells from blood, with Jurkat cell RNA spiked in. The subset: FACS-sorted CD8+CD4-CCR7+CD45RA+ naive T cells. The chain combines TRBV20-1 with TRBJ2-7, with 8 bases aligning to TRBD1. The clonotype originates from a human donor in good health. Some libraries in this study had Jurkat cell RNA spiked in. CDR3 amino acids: CSATDRGTTYEQYF. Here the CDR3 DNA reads TGCAGTGCAACTGACAGGGGCACAACCTACGAGCAGTACTTC.